A selection of T cell receptor beta chains follows, all from one sample in a study of T cell responses to AZD1222 COVID-19 vaccine. Clones were sequenced by immunoSEQ multiplex PCR, and TCRdb holds only the in-frame ones, with some missing. The table has some 170,000 clones, 90% to 95% seen once. Sequences were derived from peripheral blood, sampled on day 0 of AZD1222 vaccination. Receptors were obtained from an adult in good health. Each CDR3 is given with its conserved first and last residue. Each record gives: V gene, D gene, CDR3 protein. D genes are given only for firm matches.

TRBV15 TRBD1 CATSRYAQGAHYQPQHF
TRBV6-5 TRBD1 CASRETGGADGYTF
TRBV19 - CASRPPQGGETQYF
TRBV19 TRBD1 CAASSPFDRGRSPLHF
TRBV12-3/TRBV12-4 - CASQGLNYEQYF
TRBV5-6 TRBD1 CASSFRGRDAKNIQYF
TRBV6-5 - CASSFRGSQETQYF
TRBV19 - CASSISEAGNTIYF
TRBV6-2/TRBV6-3 - CASSRPGSSGNTIYF
TRBV19 TRBD1 CASSIGETGPQETQYF
TRBV6-5 - CASSYSTGMTEAFF
TRBV12-3/TRBV12-4 - CASSFSTGREQYF
TRBV3-1/TRBV3-2 TRBD2 CASSQNGRSQYF
TRBV30 TRBD2 CAWSASGSRLGNEQFF
TRBV9 - CASSVAPGENYGYTF
TRBV18 - CASSTDLAVLGGYTF
TRBV5-1 - CASSLYGRSTNEKLFF
TRBV3-1/TRBV3-2 TRBD1 CASSAGTGGMYEQYF
TRBV10-3 TRBD1 CAISRTGSGYTF
TRBV6-1 TRBD2 CASSVPSGLLGSYEQYF
TRBV9 - CASSVATGRQTYEQYF
TRBV7-9 TRBD1 CASSSAGTGAYNEQFF
TRBV29-1 TRBD1 CSVAQGEQPQHF
TRBV4-2 - CASSQDGEGAEAFF
TRBV10-3 - CAISESWTTQGTGELFF
TRBV5-4 TRBD2 CASSSYLAGVGTDTQYF
TRBV10-3 - CAISESGDRSYEQYF
TRBV20-1 - CSAMDYEQYF
TRBV13 - CASSLGQGYNQPQHF
TRBV25-1 - CASSATGNTEAFF
TRBV6-6 - CASSPDTEAFF
TRBV29-1 - CSVETAYEQYF